The 7 T cell receptor beta chains presented below share a single source sample, sequenced in a study of CD8 T cells in Susac syndrome. Random hexamers were used to reverse transcribe the RNA input (about 0.5 to 1 ug). Each CDR3 protein gets one entry after TCRdb re-called the immunoSEQ multiplex PCR reads with MiXCR. The sample contains fewer than 200,000 distinct CDR3 sequences, roughly 92% of which appear only once. Sequences were obtained from CD4+ T cells from PBMCs. The source of these receptors is a human donor with Susac syndrome.

This clonotype has just one count. This CDR3 reads CASSQATGNSPLHF. CDR3 nucleotide sequence: TGTGCCAGCAGCCAGGCGACAGGGAATTCACCCCTCCACTTT. This sequence joins TRBV3-1 and TRBJ1-6, with TRBD1 matching 7 bases. V lost 3 bases to trimming and J lost 7 bases; unmatched junction nucleotides: 3. Germline CDR1 is LGHDT and CDR2 is YNNKEL (reference sequence). The CDR3 sequence is 14 residues long.

The rearrangement uses TRBV7-2 and TRBJ2-5; tentatively, D is TRBD2 (5 bases). CDR3 length equals 15 residues. The germline V and J ends were trimmed by 5 bases and 1 base, with 14 bases remaining between them. The germline V gene has CDR1 SGHTA and CDR2 FQGNSA. The CDR3 coding sequence is TGTGCCAGCAGCCCCGAGGGCACGGTCCAAGAGACCCAGTACTTC. It yields the protein CASSPEGTVQETQYF.

This clonotype has only one observation. This chain connects TRBV3-1 to TRBJ1-1; the D gene is possibly TRBD1 (5 bases). V was shortened by 3 bases and J by 2 bases, with 13 bases between the two germline ends. CDR3 length: 15 amino acids. From germline, CDR1 is LGHDT and CDR2 YNNKEL (reference sequence). The CDR3 here is CASSQTGGTNTEAFF. The CDR3, as DNA: TGTGCCAGCAGCCAGACCGGGGGAACTAACACTGAAGCTTTCTTT.

This clonotype was seen a single time. CDR3 bases: TGTGCCACCTCGGGGGGGTGGTATGGCTACACCTTC. This encodes CATSGGWYGYTF. The chain carries TRBV12-3 or TRBV12-4 and TRBJ1-2; D possibly corresponds to TRBD1 (5 bases). This CDR3 spans 12 amino acids. V lost 10 bases to trimming and J lost 5 bases, with 14 bases between them.

The chain combines TRBV4-3 with TRBJ2-2, with D perhaps matching TRBD2 (7 bases). This CDR3 comprises 16 residues. Germline CDR1 LGHNA, CDR2 YSLEER. V was cut by 5 bases and J by 5 bases, with 18 bases left in between. This chain's CDR3 is CASSNEGGGDTGELFF. CDR3 bases: TGCGCCAGCAGCAACGAGGGGGGGGGCGATACCGGGGAGCTGTTTTTT.

The genes are TRBV5-6 and TRBJ1-2; no reliable D call. The germline V and J ends were trimmed by 6 bases and 4 bases, with 13 bases remaining between them. Germline V CDR1 and CDR2: SGHDT, YYEEEE. The CDR3 length is 13 residues. CDR3 loop: CASTRRVGYGYTF. For the CDR3, the DNA is TGTGCCAGCACCCGAAGGGTAGGCTATGGCTACACCTTC.

The V call is TRBV18, the J call TRBJ2-3; D not resolved. V dropped 6 bases and J dropped 4 bases, with 2 bases sitting between them. This CDR3 region has 10 residues. Germline values: CDR1 KGHSH, CDR2 LQKENI. CDR3 protein: CASSSDTQYF. The CDR3 coding sequence is TGTGCCAGCTCCTCAGATACGCAGTATTTT.